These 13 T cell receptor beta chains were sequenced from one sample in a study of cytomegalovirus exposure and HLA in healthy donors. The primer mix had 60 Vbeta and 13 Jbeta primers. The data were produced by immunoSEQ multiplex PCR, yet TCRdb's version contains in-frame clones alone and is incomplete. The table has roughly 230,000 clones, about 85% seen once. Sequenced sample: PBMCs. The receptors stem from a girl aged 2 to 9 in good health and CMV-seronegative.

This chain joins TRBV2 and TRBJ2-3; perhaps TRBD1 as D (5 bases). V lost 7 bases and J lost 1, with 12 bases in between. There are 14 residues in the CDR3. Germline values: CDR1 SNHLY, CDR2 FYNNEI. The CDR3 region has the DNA TGTGCCAGCAAAAGTGACAGTGGCACAGATACGCAGTATTTT. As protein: CASKSDSGTDTQYF.

CDR3 amino acids: CASSYEAPNYGYTF. For the CDR3, the DNA is TGTGCCAGCAGTTACGAGGCACCTAACTATGGCTACACCTTC. This chain uses TRBV6-6 with TRBJ1-2; unclear D gene. The CDR3 extends over 14 amino acids. Germline loops: CDR1 MNHNY, CDR2 SVGAGI (reference sequence). V was cut by 2 bases and J by 0 bases, with 7 bases left in between.

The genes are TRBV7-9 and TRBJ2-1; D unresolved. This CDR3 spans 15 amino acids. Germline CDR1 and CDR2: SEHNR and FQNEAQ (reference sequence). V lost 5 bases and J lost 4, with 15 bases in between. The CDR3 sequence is CASSPKVLGYNEQFF. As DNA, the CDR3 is TGTGCCAGCAGCCCGAAAGTTCTAGGTTACAATGAGCAGTTCTTC.

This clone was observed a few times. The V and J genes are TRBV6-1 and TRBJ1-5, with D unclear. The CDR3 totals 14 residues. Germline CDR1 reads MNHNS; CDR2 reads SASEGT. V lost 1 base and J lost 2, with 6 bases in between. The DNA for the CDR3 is TGTGCCAGCAGTGAAGAGAGGGGCAATCAGCCCCAGCATTTT. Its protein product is CASSEERGNQPQHF.

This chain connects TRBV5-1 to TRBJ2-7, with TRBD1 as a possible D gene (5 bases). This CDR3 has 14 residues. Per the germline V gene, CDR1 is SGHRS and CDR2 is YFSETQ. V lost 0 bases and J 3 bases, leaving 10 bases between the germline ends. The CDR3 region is CASSLGQLNYEQYF. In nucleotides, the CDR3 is TGCGCCAGCAGCTTGGGACAGCTAAACTACGAGCAGTACTTC.

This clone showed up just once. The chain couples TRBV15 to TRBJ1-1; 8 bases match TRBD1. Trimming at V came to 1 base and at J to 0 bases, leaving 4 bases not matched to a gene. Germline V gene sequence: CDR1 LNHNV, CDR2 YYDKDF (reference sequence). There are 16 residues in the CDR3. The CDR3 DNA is TGTGCCACCAGCAGAGCCGCAGGGGGCTTGAACACTGAAGCTTTCTTT. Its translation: CATSRAAGGLNTEAFF.

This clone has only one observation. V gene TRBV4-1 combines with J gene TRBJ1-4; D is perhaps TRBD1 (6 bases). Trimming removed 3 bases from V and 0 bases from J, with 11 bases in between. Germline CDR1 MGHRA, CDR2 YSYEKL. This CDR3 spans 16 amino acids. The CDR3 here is CASSHLRTATNEKLFF. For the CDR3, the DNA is TGCGCCAGCAGCCACCTCCGGACAGCAACTAATGAAAAACTGTTTTTT.

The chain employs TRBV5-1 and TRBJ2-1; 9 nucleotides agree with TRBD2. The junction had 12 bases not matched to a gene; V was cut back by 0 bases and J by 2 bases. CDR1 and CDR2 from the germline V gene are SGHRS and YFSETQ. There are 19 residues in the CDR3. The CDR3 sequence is CASSLAGTSGPITYNEQFF. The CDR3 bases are TGCGCCAGCAGCTTGGCCGGAACTAGCGGGCCGATAACCTACAATGAGCAGTTCTTC.

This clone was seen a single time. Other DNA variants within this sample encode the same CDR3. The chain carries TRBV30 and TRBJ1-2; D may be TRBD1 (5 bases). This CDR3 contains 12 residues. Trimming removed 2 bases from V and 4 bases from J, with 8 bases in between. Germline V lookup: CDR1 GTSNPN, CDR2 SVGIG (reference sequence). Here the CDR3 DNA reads TGTGCCTGGAGTCCTCAGGGCTATGGCTACACCTTC. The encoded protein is CAWSPQGYGYTF.

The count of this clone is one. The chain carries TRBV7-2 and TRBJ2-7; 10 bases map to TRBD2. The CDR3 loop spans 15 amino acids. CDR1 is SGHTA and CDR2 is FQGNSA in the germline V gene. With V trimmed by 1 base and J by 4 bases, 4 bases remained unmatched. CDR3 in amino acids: CASSLVSGGRYEQYF. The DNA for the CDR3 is TGTGCCAGCAGCTTAGTTAGCGGGGGGCGATACGAGCAGTACTTC.

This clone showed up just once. This chain's CDR3 is CSAYWPYEQYF. For the CDR3, the DNA is TGCAGTGCTTATTGGCCGTACGAGCAGTACTTC. The chain has TRBV20-1 and TRBJ2-7; D remains unclear. This CDR3 contains 11 residues. Trimming shortened V by 5 bases and J by 4 bases, and 9 bases separated the two germline ends. The germline gives CDR1 DFQATT, CDR2 SNEGSKA (reference sequence).

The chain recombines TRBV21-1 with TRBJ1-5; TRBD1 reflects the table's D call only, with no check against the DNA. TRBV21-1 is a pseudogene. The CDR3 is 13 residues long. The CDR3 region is CASICRCYQPQHF. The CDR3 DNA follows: TGTGCCAGCATCTGCAGGTGTTATCAGCCCCAGCATTTT.

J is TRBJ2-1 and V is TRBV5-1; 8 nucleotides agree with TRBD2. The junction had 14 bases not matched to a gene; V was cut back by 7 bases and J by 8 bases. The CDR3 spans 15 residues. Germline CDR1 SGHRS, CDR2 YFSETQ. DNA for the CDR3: TGCGCCAGCTCGGTAGCGGGGCTGATGGGATATGAGCAGTTCTTC. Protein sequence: CASSVAGLMGYEQFF.